A selection of T cell receptor beta chains follows, all from one sample in a study of patients and donors after allogeneic stem cell transplantation. TCRdb re-called the RT-PCR reads through MiXCR, storing one row per CDR3 protein. Of 85,000 to 90,000 distinct CDR3 sequences in the sample, roughly 50% were seen once. Sequencing input: blood, either unsorted or a sorted T cell fraction (not recorded which). These receptor sequences come from a human donor who was either an allogeneic HSCT recipient or a stem cell or donor lymphocyte infusion donor (not recorded which). It is not recorded whose cells these are; they may come from a transplant donor. Each CDR3 is given with its conserved first and last residue. The D gene is left open where the match is weak. Clone size is not always given. Where it is, it says once, few, many or a class for expanded clones.

v_gene	d_gene	abundance	j_gene	CDR3nt	CDR3aa
TRBV6-6	.	few	TRBJ1-6	TGTGCTGTACAACAAGTACAGGGAAATTCACCCCTCCACTTT	CAVQQVQGNSPLHF
TRBV20-1	.	.	TRBJ1-6	TGCAGTGCTCCCCAGTGGGCAGTGACTGCCTATAATTCACCCCTCCACTTT	CSAPQWAVTAYNSPLHF
TRBV12-3/TRBV12-4	TRBD1	.	TRBJ1-2	TGTGCCAGCAGTCCCCTGTATAGGGACAAAGGGGGCTATGGCTCCACCTTC	CASSPLYRDKGGYGSTF
TRBV27	.	.	TRBJ1-5	TGTGCCAGCAGTTTATCGAATGGGGTCAGGCAGCCCCAGCATTTT	CASSLSNGVRQPQHF
TRBV6-5	TRBD1	.	TRBJ1-6	TGTGCCAGCAGCTCAATAACCGGGACAGCCGGCCCCTATAATTCACCCCTCCACTTT	CASSSITGTAGPYNSPLHF
TRBV25-1	.	few	TRBJ1-1	TGTGCCAGCAGTGAATATGGGGTGCGCGAAGCTTTCTTT	CASSEYGVREAFF
TRBV29-1	.	few	TRBJ2-1	TGCAGCGTTGAGACAGGAGACTACAATGAGCAGTTCTTC	CSVETGDYNEQFF
TRBV15	.	.	TRBJ1-1	TGTGCCACCAGCAGCAGAGACACTGAAGCTTTCTTT	CATSSRDTEAFF
TRBV4-1	.	.	TRBJ1-2	TGCGCCAGGATAAAGGACGCGGGCTATGGCTACACCTTC	CARIKDAGYGYTF
TRBV6-5	.	.	TRBJ2-7	TGTGCCAGCCGTACAGCTAGGGGTTTTTGGTACGAGCAGTACTTC	CASRTARGFWYEQYF
TRBV29-1	TRBD1	.	TRBJ2-5	TGCAGCGTTTTAGGGACAGGGGTTGACAGGACCCAGTACTTC	CSVLGTGVDRTQYF
TRBV20-1	.	.	TRBJ1-1	TGCAGTGCTAGAGGTGTTCGGGCAGCTGAAGCTTTCTTT	CSARGVRAAEAFF
TRBV6-5	.	.	TRBJ1-6	TGTGCCAGCAGTTACGAGAGACCTGCCTATAATTCACCCCTCCACTTT	CASSYERPAYNSPLHF
TRBV14	TRBD1	few	TRBJ1-1	TGTGCCAGCAGCCATCCGGGACAGTCGAACACTGAAGCTTTCTTT	CASSHPGQSNTEAFF
TRBV12-3/TRBV12-4	.	.	TRBJ1-2	TGTGCCAGCAGTTTGACCTTACAGAGTGTCCATGGCTACACCTTC	CASSLTLQSVHGYTF
TRBV12-3/TRBV12-4	.	.	TRBJ2-7	TGTGCCAGCAGTTTAGCGGGGCAGGGCTCGTGGAACGAGCAGTACTTC	CASSLAGQGSWNEQYF
TRBV7-9	.	.	TRBJ1-5	TGTGCCAGCAGCCTACAGGGAGGGCAGCCCCAGCATTTT	CASSLQGGQPQHF
TRBV27	TRBD1	few	TRBJ1-6	TGTGCCAGCAGTTCCCTAGGGACAGGGCTCTATAATTCACCCCTCCACTTT	CASSSLGTGLYNSPLHF
TRBV12-3/TRBV12-4	.	few	TRBJ1-5	TGTGCCAGCAGCCAGACGACTAGCAATCAGCCCCAGCATTTT	CASSQTTSNQPQHF
TRBV6-2/TRBV6-3	.	few	TRBJ1-1	TGTGCCAGCAGTTACCCTTGGGACCAAGCTTTCTTT	CASSYPWDQAFF
TRBV20-1	.	few	TRBJ1-5	TGCAGTGCTAGAGATTTAGGACAGCCCCAGCATTTT	CSARDLGQPQHF
TRBV24-1	TRBD1	few	TRBJ2-7	TGTGCCACCAGTGAAGGACAGGGCTACGAGCAGTACTTC	CATSEGQGYEQYF
TRBV10-3	.	few	TRBJ1-2	TGTGCCATCAGTGACGGCTATGGCTACACCTTC	CAISDGYGYTF
TRBV11-2	.	few	TRBJ1-1	TGTGCCAGCAGCTGGGTCGGTAACACTGAAGCTTTCTTT	CASSWVGNTEAFF
TRBV29-1	.	.	TRBJ1-4	TGCAGCGTTGATCTGGGGAGAGGAGAAAAACTGTTTTTT	CSVDLGRGEKLFF
TRBV5-5	TRBD1	.	TRBJ1-4	TGTGCCAGCAGCCCTGGGGACAGGGGGAATGAAAAACTGTTTTTT	CASSPGDRGNEKLFF
TRBV6-6	.	.	TRBJ1-4	TGTGCCAGCAGCCGTATGGGGAGTGATGAAAAACTGTTTTTT	CASSRMGSDEKLFF
TRBV5-1	TRBD1	.	TRBJ2-5	TGCGCCAGCAGCCCTTGGGACAGGGGGCAAGAGACCCAGTACTTC	CASSPWDRGQETQYF
TRBV7-8	.	few	TRBJ1-4	TGTGCCAGCAGCCCTAATGAAAAACTGTTTTTT	CASSPNEKLFF
TRBV5-1	.	.	TRBJ1-2	TGCGCCAGCAGCTTGGAGGGTAACCGGGGCTACACCTTC	CASSLEGNRGYTF
TRBV9	.	few	TRBJ1-5	TGTGCCAGCAGCGTTGGGCCGAACCTGGAGCAGCCCCAGCATTTT	CASSVGPNLEQPQHF
TRBV6-1	.	many	TRBJ1-1	TGTGCCAGCAAGAGGCAGGGGAACACTGAAGCTTTCTTT	CASKRQGNTEAFF
TRBV7-8	.	few	TRBJ1-5	TGTGCCAGCAGCCCAAACCGGATTACTCCTAGGCCCCAGCATTTT	CASSPNRITPRPQHF
TRBV27	.	few	TRBJ1-5	TGTGCCAGCGGAGTCCCGGCCCAGCATTTT	CASGVPAQHF
TRBV3-1	.	few	TRBJ1-1	TGTGCCAGCAGCCAGGGCGGAGGGAACACTGAAGCTTTCTTT	CASSQGGGNTEAFF
TRBV27	.	.	TRBJ1-2	TGTGCCAGCAGTAAAGGTGGATCACCTGGAGTATATGGCTACACCTTC	CASSKGGSPGVYGYTF
TRBV28	TRBD1	.	TRBJ1-1	TGTGCCAGCACAATTCCGGACAGGGAAATTGGTTTCTTT	CASTIPDREIGFF
TRBV7-2	.	.	TRBJ1-3	TGTGCCAGCAGCCCATCCGGGACCTCCGGAAACACCATATATTTT	CASSPSGTSGNTIYF
TRBV29-1	TRBD1	.	TRBJ1-2	TGCAGTGTCCGGGACAGGGGGCAAGGTGGCTACACCTTC	CSVRDRGQGGYTF